This T cell receptor beta chain was observed in a study of T cell responses to AZD1222 COVID-19 vaccine. Overall study results and limits: Spike was spanned by vaccine-associated CD4 TCRs, which were dominant at 160-218 and 743-854. It was only after the peak T cell response that any repertoires were sampled. Unmutated variant regions are reportedly targeted by nearly half of spike-specific TCRs.

This table comes from immunoSEQ multiplex PCR, and its TCRdb copy is limited to in-frame clones, with some not included. The sample consists of 160,000 or so clones, roughly 92% of them appearing once. This clone was seen a handful of times. Its antigen is not known. Germline assignment: CDR1 SGHTA and CDR2 FQGNSA. Trimming stripped 1 base from V and 4 bases from J, with 10 bases between. The CDR3 is made up of 14 amino acids. This clonotype was sampled from an adult in good health. The source was peripheral blood, collected on day 0 of AZD1222 vaccination. This rearrangement joins TRBV7-2 to TRBJ1-2; the D gene is possibly TRBD1 (5 bases). As DNA, the CDR3 is TGTGCCAGCAGCTTAGGCTGGGGACTCTATGGCTACACCTTC. Protein sequence: CASSLGWGLYGYTF. The full variable domain, its missing parts supplied by reference TRBV7-2 and TRBJ1-2, is GAGVSQSPSNKVTEKGKDVELRCDPISGHTALYWYRQSLGQGLEFLIYFQGNSAPDKSGLPSDRFSAERTGGSVSTLTIQRTQQEDSAVYLCASSLGWGLYGYTFGSGTRLTVV.